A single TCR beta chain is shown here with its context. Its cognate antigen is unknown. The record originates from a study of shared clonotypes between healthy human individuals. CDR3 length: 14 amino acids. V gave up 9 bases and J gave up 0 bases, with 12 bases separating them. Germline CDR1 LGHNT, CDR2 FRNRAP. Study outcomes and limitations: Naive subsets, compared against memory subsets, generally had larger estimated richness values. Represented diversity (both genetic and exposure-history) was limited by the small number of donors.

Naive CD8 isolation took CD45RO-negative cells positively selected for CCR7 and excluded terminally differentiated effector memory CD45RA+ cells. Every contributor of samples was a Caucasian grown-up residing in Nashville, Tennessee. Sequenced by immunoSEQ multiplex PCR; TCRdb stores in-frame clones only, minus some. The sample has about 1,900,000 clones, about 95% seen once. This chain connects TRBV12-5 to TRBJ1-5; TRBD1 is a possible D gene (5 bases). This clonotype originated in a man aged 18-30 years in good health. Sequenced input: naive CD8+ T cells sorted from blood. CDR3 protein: CASWWDGSNQPQHF. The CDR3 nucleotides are TGTGCTAGCTGGTGGGACGGTAGCAATCAGCCCCAGCATTTT.